The 3 T cell receptor beta chains listed next were all sequenced from one sample in a study of blood T cell repertoires in COVID-19. The repertoire was sequenced with immunoSEQ multiplex PCR; TCRdb's copy has only in-frame clones and lacks some. This table holds 200,000 to 300,000 clones, roughly 80% found once. Sequenced: peripheral blood. These receptors originate from a man aged 60 to 75 with acute or convalescent COVID-19.

This sequence joins TRBV7-3 and TRBJ2-2, with TRBD2 as a possible D gene (5 bases). From germline, CDR1 is SGHTA and CDR2 FQGTGA. V gave up 4 bases and J gave up 5 bases, with 14 bases separating them. There are 15 residues in the CDR3. The CDR3 region is CASSSAGLQTGELFF. The CDR3 DNA follows: TGTGCCAGCAGCTCTGCGGGCCTTCAAACCGGGGAGCTGTTTTTT.

The chain joins TRBV14 to TRBJ2-2, with 9 bases matching TRBD2. This CDR3 has 17 amino acids. Trimming at V came to 4 bases and at J to 1 base, leaving 7 bases not matched to a gene. Per germline, CDR1 SGHDN and CDR2 FVKESK. CDR3 bases: TGTGCCAGCAGCCTGCCTCCTAGCGGGATGAACACCGGGGAGCTGTTTTTT. It specifies CASSLPPSGMNTGELFF. The full variable domain, its missing parts supplied by reference TRBV14 and TRBJ2-2, is EAGVTQFPSHSVIEKGQTVTLRCDPISGHDNLYWYRRVMGKEIKFLLHFVKESKQDESGMPNNRFLAERTGGTYSTLKVQPAELEDSGVYFCASSLPPSGMNTGELFFGEGSRLTVL.

This chain links TRBV6-5 with TRBJ1-6, with 8 bases matching TRBD1. There are 15 residues in the CDR3. Germline trimming cut 7 bases from V and 0 bases from J; bases unmatched to any gene: 2. The germline V gene has CDR1 MNHEY and CDR2 SVGAGI. The CDR3 spells CASTTGGSYNSPLHF. The DNA of the CDR3 is TGTGCCAGCACCACAGGGGGCTCCTATAATTCACCCCTCCACTTT.